One sample yielded the 25 T cell receptor beta chains listed below, sequenced in a study of blood T cell dynamics during melanoma immunotherapy. Clones were sequenced by immunoSEQ multiplex PCR, and TCRdb holds only the in-frame ones, with some missing. The data hold approximately 13,000 clones, with around 90% observed a single time. Time point noted: week 3, after first cycle of checkpoint inhibitor. The sample here was effector memory CD8+ T cells from blood, taken from a patient treated with checkpoint blockade. These receptor sequences come from a human donor with melanoma.

The chain combines TRBV19 with TRBJ1-2; TRBD1 is a possible D gene (6 bases). This CDR3 has 13 amino acids. The germline V gene has CDR1 LNHDA and CDR2 SQIVND (reference sequence). V was pared by 6 bases and J by 6 bases, with 14 bases between. CDR3 region: CASRLGGVDGYTF. For the CDR3, the DNA is TGTGCCAGTAGATTAGGGGGAGTCGATGGCTACACCTTC.

The rearrangement uses TRBV9 and TRBJ1-3; TRBD1 matches 8 bases. The V gene end was trimmed by 4 bases and the J gene end by 0 bases; junction bases not matched to a gene: 12. Germline lookup yields CDR1 SGDLS and CDR2 YYNGEE. This CDR3 spans 18 amino acids. The CDR3 region is CASSFNRDRPISGNTIYF. CDR3 nucleotide sequence: TGTGCCAGCAGCTTCAACCGGGACAGGCCTATCTCTGGAAACACCATATATTTT.

The chain employs TRBV18 and TRBJ2-5; D perhaps matches TRBD1 (7 bases). The assigned J gene may be wrong: the sequence end matches TRBJ2-7 better. The CDR3 is 15 residues long. Germline lookup yields CDR1 KGHSH and CDR2 LQKENI. CDR3 protein: CASSPPPGGSYEQYF. CDR3 in DNA: TGTGCCAGCTCACCACCTCCAGGGGGGTCCTACGAGCAGTACTTC.

The J gene is TRBJ2-1, the V gene TRBV15, with TRBD2 identical over 11 bases. With 6 bases clipped from V and 5 bases from J, the junction kept 0 bases outside the gene matches. CDR1 is LNHNV, CDR2 YYDKDF, per germline (reference sequence). The CDR3 covers 13 residues. CDR3 DNA: TGTGCCACCAGGACTAGCGGGGACAATGAGCAGTTCTTC. Its protein product is CATRTSGDNEQFF.

The rearrangement uses TRBV27 and TRBJ1-5; perhaps TRBD1 as D (6 bases). This CDR3 comprises 14 residues. CDR1 is MNHEY, CDR2 SMNVEV, per germline (reference sequence). Trimming removed 4 bases from V and 8 bases from J, with 15 bases in between. This chain's CDR3 is CASSSGGGLEPQHF. Written as DNA, the CDR3 is TGTGCCAGCAGTTCTGGGGGGGGCTTGGAGCCCCAGCATTTT.

The V and J genes are TRBV29-1 and TRBJ2-5; 9 bases map to TRBD1. The closer fit of TRBJ2-7 to the DNA end suggests the J call may be wrong. CDR1 and CDR2 (germline): SQVTM, ANQGSEA. This CDR3 spans 13 amino acids. CDR3 coding DNA: TGCAGCGTTTCCGGGACAGGGAGACACGAGCAGTACTTC. Its protein is CSVSGTGRHEQYF.

The rearrangement uses TRBV5-8 and TRBJ1-1, with TRBD1 as a possible D gene (5 bases). CDR3 length: 15 residues. In germline, CDR1 is SGHTS, CDR2 YDEGEE. V lost 7 bases to trimming and J lost 1 base, with 17 bases between them. CDR3 DNA: TGTGCCAGCGCCACGTTTGCTAGGGGGAACACTGAAGCTTTCTTT. Translated, it gives CASATFARGNTEAFF.

This clone was observed once. The chain recombines TRBV10-2 with TRBJ2-3, with D possibly matching TRBD1 (6 bases). Germline assignment: CDR1 WSHSY and CDR2 SAAADI. V gave up 4 bases and J gave up 2 bases, with 13 bases separating them. The CDR3 is 15 amino acids. The chain's CDR3 is CASSAVGAATDTQYF. The CDR3 coding sequence is TGCGCCAGCAGTGCCGTGGGGGCAGCCACAGATACGCAGTATTTT.

The chain links TRBV11-2 to TRBJ1-2; tentatively, D is TRBD1 (5 bases). The CDR3 sequence is 13 residues long. The V gene's germline CDR1 is SGHAT and CDR2 FQNNGV. V shed 4 bases and J shed 3 bases, with 9 bases lying between them. The CDR3 loop reads CASSSPTDYGYTF. The CDR3, as DNA: TGTGCCAGCAGCTCACCGACAGACTATGGCTACACCTTC.

The chain joins TRBV5-5 to TRBJ2-1; the match to TRBD2 covers 9 bases. The CDR3 has 15 amino acids. Germline lookup yields CDR1 SGHKS and CDR2 YYEKEE (reference sequence). V shed 4 bases and J 3 bases; nucleotides not matched to a gene: 5. CDR3: CASSPRLADYNEQFF. CDR3 nucleotide sequence: TGTGCCAGCAGCCCTCGACTAGCGGACTACAATGAGCAGTTCTTC.

This clone was found once. The chain combines TRBV27 with TRBJ1-5, with D possibly matching TRBD1 (5 bases). The CDR3 runs 14 residues. The V gene's germline CDR1 is MNHEY and CDR2 SMNVEV (reference sequence). V lost 5 bases, J lost 3 bases, and 11 bases lay in between. The CDR3 reads CASSVTGANQPQHF. CDR3 in DNA: TGTGCCAGCAGTGTCACAGGAGCCAATCAGCCCCAGCATTTT.

This chain uses TRBV19 with TRBJ1-2; D remains ambiguous. The CDR3 consists of 13 residues. Per the germline V gene, CDR1 is LNHDA and CDR2 is SQIVND (reference sequence). Trimming took 3 bases from V and 8 from J, leaving 13 bases between them. CDR3 coding DNA: TGTGCCAGTAGTATGCAAGGGATGGAGGGCTACACCTTC. It encodes CASSMQGMEGYTF.

The V call is TRBV5-8, the J call TRBJ1-4, with a possible D match to TRBD1 (5 bases). The CDR3 contains 16 residues. The germline V gene encodes CDR1 SGHTS and CDR2 YDEGEE. Trimming shortened V by 3 bases and J by 7 bases, and 19 bases separated the two germline ends. CDR3 loop: CASSWAPGRPGEKLFF. CDR3 bases: TGTGCCAGCAGCTGGGCCCCGGGACGGCCGGGTGAAAAACTGTTTTTT.

This clone came up once. The chain joins TRBV7-9 to TRBJ1-3, with no clear D. Germline V CDR1 and CDR2: SEHNR, FQNEAQ (reference sequence). The germline V and J ends were trimmed by 1 base and 0 bases, with 10 bases remaining between them. CDR3 length: 16 amino acids. In DNA form, the CDR3 reads TGTGCCAGCAGCTTAGGTCTAACCTTCTCTGGAAACACCATATATTTT. Translating it yields CASSLGLTFSGNTIYF.

The V call is TRBV2, the J call TRBJ1-5, with D possibly being TRBD1 (6 bases). The CDR3 totals 15 residues. CDR1 is SNHLY and CDR2 is FYNNEI in the germline V gene. Trimming stripped 5 bases from V and 7 bases from J, with 18 bases between. CDR3: CASSPTGSREQPQHF. The CDR3 DNA sequence: TGTGCCAGCAGTCCAACAGGGAGTAGGGAACAGCCCCAGCATTTT.

The chain employs TRBV14 and TRBJ1-1; D gene uncertain. The CDR3 spans 14 residues. V dropped 1 base and J dropped 1 base, with 7 bases sitting between them. Germline V gene data show CDR1 as SGHDN and CDR2 as FVKESK. The CDR3 region is CASSQGEGNTEAFF. The CDR3, as DNA: TGTGCCAGCAGCCAAGGTGAGGGGAACACTGAAGCTTTCTTT.

V usage is TRBV2 and J usage is TRBJ1-1, with TRBD1 matching over 8 bases. V lost 9 bases to trimming and J lost 5 bases; unmatched junction nucleotides: 5. CDR1 and CDR2 from the germline V gene are SNHLY and FYNNEI. The CDR3 consists of 12 residues. CDR3 in amino acids: CARQGVSTEAFF. The CDR3 DNA reads TGTGCCAGACAGGGGGTTTCGACTGAAGCTTTCTTT.

J is TRBJ2-3 and V is TRBV27; D remains ambiguous. Germline V gene data show CDR1 as MNHEY and CDR2 as SMNVEV (reference sequence). V lost 4 bases, J lost 1 base, and 9 bases lay in between. The CDR3 is 14 residues long. The CDR3 reads CASSWTMGTDTQYF. CDR3 in DNA: TGTGCCAGCAGTTGGACGATGGGCACAGATACGCAGTATTTT.

The J gene is TRBJ2-3, the V gene TRBV2, with a possible D match to TRBD2 (5 bases). The CDR3 sequence is 14 residues long. Germline CDR1 and CDR2: SNHLY and FYNNEI. The V and J ends lost 6 bases and 2 bases respectively, with 12 bases between them. The CDR3 bases are TGTGCCAGCAGCGCGGCGGGCTTCACAGATACGCAGTATTTT. This translates into CASSAAGFTDTQYF.

This chain connects TRBV29-1 to TRBJ2-1; 7 nucleotides line up with TRBD2. CDR1 and CDR2 (germline): SQVTM, ANQGSEA. The CDR3 contains 14 residues. V lost 6 bases to trimming and J lost 3 bases; unmatched junction nucleotides: 8. The chain's CDR3 is CSVDKAGHYNEQFF. In DNA, the CDR3 is TGCAGCGTGGACAAAGCGGGGCACTACAATGAGCAGTTCTTC.

The chain couples TRBV7-9 to TRBJ2-2; 13 bases are shared with TRBD2. CDR1 SEHNR and CDR2 FQNEAQ come from the germline V gene (reference sequence). This CDR3 is 16 amino acids long. V shed 5 bases and J 7 bases; nucleotides not matched to a gene: 7. CDR3 sequence (DNA): TGTGCCAGCAGCGAACTAGCGGGAGGGCCTGTCGGGGAGCTGTTTTTT. Its translation is CASSELAGGPVGELFF.

This rearrangement joins TRBV4-3 to TRBJ2-2; 12 bases are a match to TRBD2. This CDR3 comprises 19 residues. Trimming at V came to 0 bases and at J to 6 bases, leaving 11 bases not matched to a gene. CDR1 is LGHNA and CDR2 is YSLEER in the germline V gene. The CDR3, as DNA: TGCGCCAGCAGCCAAGATTGGGATCCTAGCGGGAGGGGATCCGGGGAGCTGTTTTTT. This gives the protein CASSQDWDPSGRGSGELFF.

The rearrangement links TRBV27 to TRBJ2-2; 10 bases align to TRBD1. Trimming removed 6 bases from V and 1 base from J; junction bases left unmatched: 20. This CDR3 has 21 residues. Germline V lookup: CDR1 MNHEY, CDR2 SMNVEV (reference sequence). CDR3 in DNA: TGTGCCAGCAGCCTTACCCTTCCGCCAATAAGGACAGGGGGGAACACCGGGGAGCTGTTTTTT. Residues: CASSLTLPPIRTGGNTGELFF.

Only one count was recorded for this clone. The rearrangement joins TRBV4-1 to TRBJ2-1; 9 bases are shared with TRBD2. Germline CDR1 and CDR2: MGHRA and YSYEKL. CDR3 size: 14 residues. V trimming: 5 bases; J trimming: 7 bases; junction bases outside the gene matches: 6. The chain's CDR3 is CASSGAGGKNEQFF. CDR3 nucleotides: TGCGCCAGCAGCGGAGCGGGAGGTAAAAATGAGCAGTTCTTC.

The rearrangement uses TRBV15 and TRBJ2-3; D unresolved. CDR1 is LNHNV, CDR2 YYDKDF, per germline (reference sequence). The CDR3 extends over 16 amino acids. V gave up 3 bases and J gave up 1 base, with 14 bases separating them. The CDR3: CATSRKPSTGTDTQYF. CDR3 nucleotides: TGTGCCACCAGCAGGAAGCCTAGTACGGGCACAGATACGCAGTATTTT.